The clone carrying this T cell receptor (beta chain) was observed a single time. These data originate in a study of T cell responses to AZD1222 COVID-19 vaccine. The CDR3 has 14 amino acids. Between the trimmed V and J ends, which lost 4 bases and 5 bases, there was a span of 11 bases. In germline, CDR1 is MGHRA, CDR2 YSYEKL. Only in-frame clones appear in the TCRdb table, and some are missing; sequencing was by immunoSEQ multiplex PCR. There are about 120,000 clones in the sample; roughly 90% occur only once, and around 15% lies in the top ten. V gene TRBV4-1 combines with J gene TRBJ1-4, with D maybe TRBD1 (6 bases). The sequencing used peripheral blood, collected on day 0 of AZD1222 vaccination. The sequence was collected from an adult in good health. The CDR3 bases are TGCGCCAGCAGCCTGGGAGGGGGAAATGAAAAACTGTTTTTT. This sequence encodes CASSLGGGNEKLFF.